The rows below give T cell receptor beta chains drawn from one sample of a study of cytomegalovirus exposure and HLA in healthy donors. Data came from immunoSEQ multiplex PCR; TCRdb stores just in-frame clones and leaves some out. Here the sample spans 150,000 to 160,000 clones, about 86% being singletons. Source material: PBMCs. These receptor sequences come from a human donor in good health. The CDR3 runs from the conserved cysteine through the conserved F or W. The D gene is left open where the match is weak. The size of a clone is reported for some rows only, either as once, few or many, or as a class for expanded clones.

V gene	D gene	J gene	clone size	CDR3 protein	CDR3 DNA
TRBV18	TRBD1	TRBJ1-5	NA	CASSPQIETGYSNQPQHF	TGTGCCAGCTCACCACAGATTGAGACAGGGTATAGCAATCAGCCCCAGCATTTT
TRBV9	TRBD2	TRBJ2-1	NA	CASSTPPGLAGRNEQFF	TGTGCCAGCAGCACCCCTCCGGGACTAGCGGGACGGAATGAGCAGTTCTTC
TRBV4-3	NA	TRBJ1-4	NA	CASSQVNRNEKLFF	TGCGCCAGCAGCCAAGTTAACAGGAATGAAAAACTGTTTTTT
TRBV5-5	NA	TRBJ1-1	many	CASSFGNTEAFF	TGTGCCAGCAGCTTTGGCAACACTGAAGCTTTCTTT
TRBV6-1	NA	TRBJ1-5	NA	CASSELTGQGNQPQHF	TGTGCCAGCAGTGAATTGACAGGTCAGGGCAATCAGCCCCAGCATTTT
TRBV18	TRBD1	TRBJ1-5	once	CASSPPGTGNQPQHF	TGTGCCAGCTCACCTCCCGGGACAGGTAATCAGCCCCAGCATTTT
TRBV13	TRBD2	TRBJ2-3	NA	CASSPWTSGSTDTQYF	TGTGCCAGCAGCCCGTGGACTAGCGGGAGCACAGATACGCAGTATTTT
TRBV7-2	TRBD1	TRBJ2-7	NA	CASSPRQGAYEQYF	TGTGCCAGCAGCCCGCGACAGGGGGCCTACGAGCAGTACTTC
TRBV7-3	NA	TRBJ2-3	NA	CASSFGTNTDTQYF	TGTGCCAGCAGCTTCGGGACAAACACAGATACGCAGTATTTT
TRBV6-5	NA	TRBJ2-7	NA	CATSLGKFGEQYF	TGTGCCACGTCTCTCGGGAAGTTCGGCGAGCAGTACTTC
TRBV29-1	TRBD1	TRBJ1-2	NA	CSVRTGGHYGYTF	TGCAGCGTGAGGACAGGGGGGCACTATGGCTACACCTTC
TRBV5-4	NA	TRBJ2-5	NA	CASSSRQGTQETQYF	TGTGCCAGCAGCTCTCGTCAGGGGACACAAGAGACCCAGTACTTC
TRBV5-1	NA	TRBJ2-3	NA	CASSSSDSLTDTQYF	TGCGCCAGCAGCTCTTCAGACAGCCTCACAGATACGCAGTATTTT
TRBV27	NA	TRBJ1-1	NA	CASSPPRVEGTEAFF	TGTGCCAGCAGCCCCCCACGCGTCGAGGGAACTGAAGCTTTCTTT
TRBV5-1	NA	TRBJ1-1	NA	CASSLGRQNTEAFF	TGCGCCAGCAGCTTGGGGCGGCAGAACACTGAAGCTTTCTTT
TRBV4-1	NA	TRBJ2-7	NA	CASSQESSRQGSYEQYF	TGCGCCAGCAGCCAAGAGTCGAGTCGGCAGGGGTCCTACGAGCAGTACTTC
TRBV4-1	NA	TRBJ1-4	NA	CASSQLQFNEKLFF	TGCGCCAGCAGCCAACTGCAGTTTAATGAAAAACTGTTTTTT
TRBV5-1	NA	TRBJ2-1	NA	CASSLETGAASFF	TGCGCCAGCAGCTTGGAGACGGGAGCTGCTTCGTTCTTC
TRBV7-9	NA	TRBJ2-2	NA	CASSHGSARGGELFF	TGTGCCAGCAGCCATGGAAGCGCCCGGGGCGGGGAGCTGTTTTTT
TRBV18	TRBD2	TRBJ2-3	NA	CASSPTGLAGGTDTQYF	TGTGCCAGCTCACCTACCGGACTAGCGGGGGGGACAGATACGCAGTATTTT
TRBV6-5	TRBD1	TRBJ2-7	NA	CASSSPTTGGLYEQYF	TGTGCCAGCAGTTCCCCCACGACAGGGGGACTTTACGAGCAGTACTTC
TRBV5-1	NA	TRBJ2-1	NA	CASSLTGEQFF	TGCGCCAGCAGCTTAACGGGGGAGCAGTTCTTC
TRBV27	NA	TRBJ2-5	NA	CASRLKGGRETQYF	TGTGCCAGCAGATTAAAGGGAGGAAGGGAGACCCAGTACTTC
TRBV4-2	TRBD2	TRBJ2-1	NA	CASSQDGLAFGEQFF	TGTGCCAGCAGCCAAGATGGACTAGCCTTTGGTGAGCAGTTCTTC
TRBV7-8	TRBD2	TRBJ2-2	NA	CASSLEASGGAENTGELFF	TGTGCCAGCAGCTTAGAGGCTAGCGGGGGGGCCGAGAACACCGGGGAGCTGTTTTTT
TRBV7-2	NA	TRBJ2-1	NA	CASSLPGKTEQFF	TGTGCCAGCAGCTTACCAGGGAAGACTGAGCAGTTCTTC
TRBV5-4	TRBD1	TRBJ2-5	NA	CASSFIGGLQETQYF	TGTGCCAGCAGCTTTATAGGGGGCCTACAAGAGACCCAGTACTTC
TRBV7-6	NA	TRBJ1-5	NA	CASSPQEGYQPQHF	TGTGCCAGCAGCCCCCAGGAGGGGTACCAGCCCCAGCATTTT
TRBV9	TRBD2	TRBJ2-7	NA	CASSVVAGARYEQYF	TGTGCCAGCAGCGTCGTAGCGGGAGCGCGTTACGAGCAGTACTTC
TRBV7-9	NA	TRBJ2-7	once	CASSLSGRGAYRQYF	TGTGCCAGCAGCCTTAGCGGCCGAGGCGCTTACCGGCAGTACTTC
TRBV27	TRBD2	TRBJ2-7	NA	CASSLSDGTSAASSYEQYF	TGTGCCAGCAGTTTATCGGACGGGACTAGCGCCGCGAGCTCCTACGAGCAGTACTTC
TRBV7-9	TRBD1	TRBJ1-2	NA	CASTGTGNGYTF	TGTGCCAGCACAGGGACAGGGAATGGCTACACCTTC
TRBV20-1	NA	TRBJ1-2	NA	CSAHRVGYTF	TGCAGTGCACACAGGGTTGGCTACACCTTC
TRBV10-3	TRBD2	TRBJ2-7	NA	CAISESALAALKYF	TGTGCCATCAGTGAGTCGGCACTAGCGGCTTTGAAGTACTTC
TRBV2	TRBD1	TRBJ1-2	NA	CASSARLRTGLAGNYGYTF	TGTGCCAGCAGTGCCAGACTTAGGACAGGGTTGGCTGGTAACTATGGCTACACCTTC
TRBV2	NA	TRBJ1-4	NA	CASRASTNEKLFF	TGTGCCAGCAGGGCCTCCACGAATGAAAAACTGTTTTTT
TRBV19	TRBD2	TRBJ2-1	once	CASRLGLAGDNEQFF	TGTGCCAGTAGGCTAGGGCTAGCGGGGGACAATGAGCAGTTCTTC
TRBV6-5	NA	TRBJ2-7	NA	CASSYFADSYEQYF	TGTGCCAGCAGTTATTTTGCGGACTCCTACGAGCAGTACTTC
TRBV2	NA	TRBJ2-5	once	CASRKETQYF	TGTGCCAGTCGTAAAGAGACCCAGTACTTC
TRBV6-6	NA	TRBJ2-3	NA	CASSYQVSSTDTQYF	TGTGCCAGCAGTTACCAGGTCTCTAGCACAGATACGCAGTATTTT
TRBV5-1	TRBD2	TRBJ2-1	NA	CASSFNSGTGNEQFF	TGCGCCAGCAGCTTCAATAGCGGGACCGGCAATGAGCAGTTCTTC
TRBV6-4	NA	TRBJ1-5	NA	CASSPDLNQPQHF	TGTGCCAGCAGCCCGGACTTGAATCAGCCCCAGCATTTT
TRBV7-2	TRBD2	TRBJ2-1	once	CASSLVGTNYNEQFF	TGTGCCAGCAGCTTAGTAGGGACTAACTACAATGAGCAGTTCTTC
TRBV11-2	TRBD1	TRBJ2-1	once	CASSLNDRGFSYNEQFF	TGTGCCAGCAGCTTGAACGACAGGGGATTCTCCTACAATGAGCAGTTCTTC
TRBV5-4	NA	TRBJ2-4	NA	CASSLRAGKNIQYF	TGTGCCAGCAGCTTGCGGGCAGGGAAGAACATTCAGTACTTC
TRBV10-3	NA	TRBJ1-1	NA	CAISEVLGRTEAFF	TGTGCCATCAGTGAGGTCCTCGGGAGAACTGAAGCTTTCTTT